Here is one T cell receptor beta chain with its context. Its antigen is not known. These data come from a study of OX40 agonist ivuxolimab in advanced cancers. Study overall: At 0.01 to 10 mg/kg, ivuxolimab was administered intravenously to patients every 2 weeks. Earlier treatment with anti-PD-1, anti-PD-L1 or anti-CTLA-4 was permitted, and about 40% had received some. Overall study findings and caveats: CD4+ and CD8+ T cells in blood underwent clonal expansion by week 6 at 0.1 to 3.0 mg/kg. The investigators did not determine what antigen specificity the expanded peripheral T cells had.

Sequenced by immunoSEQ multiplex PCR; TCRdb stores in-frame clones only, minus some. The sample lists some 40,000 clones, about four fifths seen once, with about 8.8% in the top ten. The specimen comprised CD4+ or CD8+ T cells sorted from blood, sampled in a trial of the OX40 agonist ivuxolimab. This receptor was taken from an adult with an advanced solid tumor such as melanoma, head and neck, liver or kidney cancer.

The CDR3 DNA follows: TGTGCCAGCGAGGGTAGCGGATCAGATACGCAGTATTTT. Residues: CASEGSGSDTQYF. The chain has TRBV7-9 and TRBJ2-3; D possibly corresponds to TRBD2 (6 bases). CDR1 is SEHNR and CDR2 is FQNEAQ in the germline V gene (reference sequence). The CDR3 has 13 amino acids. The V and J ends lost 8 bases and 4 bases respectively, with 13 bases between them.